This TCR beta chain was observed in a study of blood T cell repertoires in COVID-19. Study-level background: Samples of COVID-19 (acute and convalescent) were obtained from the United States, Italy and Spain. In each case, the material was cDNA or gDNA derived from T cells, B-cell-depleted T cells, or PBMCs.

Authors' processing steps: The authors estimated nucleated cell counts from reference gene primer amplification. Some clones are missing from TCRdb's copy, which holds only in-frame ones; the method was immunoSEQ multiplex PCR. The V and J calls and clone size come from that table; D and trimming were worked out from the DNA. The sample contains 99,000 or so clones, around 87% of which appear only once. The V and J ends lost 4 bases and 0 bases, in that order; junction bases with no gene match: 4. There are 16 residues in the CDR3. Germline CDR1 reads LNHDA; CDR2 reads SQIVND (reference sequence). The source of this sequence is a man aged 50 to 60 with acute or convalescent COVID-19. Sequenced input: peripheral blood. The chain joins TRBV19 to TRBJ2-3, with 10 bases that match TRBD1. CDR3 coding DNA: TGTGCCAGTAGTAAACAGACAGGGGGCAGCACAGATACGCAGTATTTT. Translated, it gives CASSKQTGGSTDTQYF. Complete variable domain (other parts from reference TRBV19 and TRBJ2-3): DGGITQSPKYLFRKEGQNVTLSCEQNLNHDAMYWYRQDPGQGLRLIYYSQIVNDFQKGDIAEGYSVSREKKESFPLTVTSAQKNPTAFYLCASSKQTGGSTDTQYFGPGTRLTVL.